Listed below are T cell receptor beta chains from one sample, sequenced in a study of blood T cell repertoires in COVID-19. Clones were sequenced by immunoSEQ multiplex PCR, and TCRdb holds only the in-frame ones, with some missing. Found here are approximately 110,000 clones, approximately 74% of them singletons; the top ten hold approximately 6%. Specimen: peripheral blood. These receptors came from a man older than 75 with COVID-19, enrolled during active disease. The CDR3 runs from the conserved cysteine through the conserved F or W. A D gene is named only where the DNA matches it firmly. Only part of the rows carry a size: once, few, many, or a class if the clone is expanded.

>NA|TRBV28|TRBD2|TRBJ2-7
TGTGCCAGCAGTTCTACTAGCGGGAACTACGAGCAGTACTTC
CASSSTSGNYEQYF
>NA|TRBV7-2|NA|TRBJ2-2
TGTGCCAGCAGCTTAGTAGCCCTTAACACCGGGGAGCTGTTTTTT
CASSLVALNTGELFF
>NA|TRBV5-1|NA|TRBJ2-2
TGCGCCAGCAGCTCCCTGAACACCGGGGAGCTGTTTTTT
CASSSLNTGELFF
>few|TRBV4-2|NA|TRBJ2-5
TGTGCCAGCAGCCAAGATGGGCAGCAAGAGACCCAGTACTTC
CASSQDGQQETQYF
>few|TRBV7-9|NA|TRBJ1-2
TGTGCCAGCAGCTTAGTGGTTGGGAGCCCACAATATGGCTACACCTTC
CASSLVVGSPQYGYTF
>NA|TRBV7-3|NA|TRBJ1-6
TGTGCCAGCAGCTTAGCGGGATCAGCAAGTTTACTCCACTTT
CASSLAGSASLLHF
>NA|TRBV10-2|TRBD2|TRBJ2-1
TGCGCCAGCACCCAGCAACTAGCGGAGATCTACAATGAGCAGTTCTTC
CASTQQLAEIYNEQFF
>few|TRBV28|NA|TRBJ2-3
TGTGCCAGCAGTTCCGCCGGGTCTCGCACAGATACGCAGTATTTT
CASSSAGSRTDTQYF
>NA|TRBV7-3|NA|TRBJ2-7
TGTGCCAGCAGCTTAAATGCGGGAATGTACGAGCAGTACTTC
CASSLNAGMYEQYF
>once|TRBV7-2|TRBD2|TRBJ2-3
TGTGCCAGCAGCTTACAAGCGGGAGGCCGCAGCACAGATACGCAGTATTTT
CASSLQAGGRSTDTQYF
>NA|TRBV19|NA|TRBJ2-1
TGTGCCACAATACGAGGGCGGGACTACAATGAGCAGTTCTTC
CATIRGRDYNEQFF
>NA|TRBV6-5|NA|TRBJ2-3
TGTGCCAGCAGTCGCACTAGGGAGATGACAGATACGCAGTATTTT
CASSRTREMTDTQYF
>NA|TRBV7-9|TRBD1|TRBJ2-7
TGTGCCAGCAGCTTAGGGGCAGGGGGCAACTACGAGCAGTACTTC
CASSLGAGGNYEQYF
>NA|TRBV7-3|TRBD1|TRBJ1-6
TGTGCCAGCAGCTGGACAGGGGCAAAGAATTCACCCCTCCACTTT
CASSWTGAKNSPLHF
>NA|TRBV13|TRBD2|TRBJ2-7
TGTGCCAGCAGCTTATGGACTAGCGGGAACCACGAGCAGTACTTC
CASSLWTSGNHEQYF
>NA|TRBV9|TRBD2|TRBJ2-7
TGTGCCAGCAGCTCGAGGGAGGGCGGTTGGAACGAGCAGTACTTC
CASSSREGGWNEQYF
>NA|TRBV14|TRBD1|TRBJ2-1
TGTGCCAGCAGCCAGTTACCCAGGGGGCCCTACAATGAGCAGTTCTTC
CASSQLPRGPYNEQFF
>NA|TRBV6-1|NA|TRBJ2-1
TGTGCCAGCAGTGAAGGGGGCAACCGAAGGTCAGGTGAGCAGTTCTTC
CASSEGGNRRSGEQFF
>NA|TRBV30|NA|TRBJ2-1
TGTGCCTGGGAAGCGACCTTCGGGAAAACCGGTGAGCAGTTCTTC
CAWEATFGKTGEQFF
>NA|TRBV6-1|TRBD2|TRBJ2-3
TGTGCCAGCAGTGAATACATCGAGCGGGAGAGGGCAGATACGCAGTATTTT
CASSEYIERERADTQYF
>NA|TRBV5-1|NA|TRBJ1-6
TGCGCCAGCAGCGCGGCGTCCTCGAGGAATTCACCCCTCCACTTT
CASSAASSRNSPLHF
>NA|TRBV19|TRBD2|TRBJ2-5
TGTGCCAGTAGTCCCGGCCTAACTAGCGGGAGGGCCCTCCGGCTAGAGACCCAGTACTTC
CASSPGLTSGRALRLETQYF
>NA|TRBV5-1|TRBD1|TRBJ2-2
TGCGCCAGCAGCGGGGGACAGGTTAACACCGGGGAGCTGTTTTTT
CASSGGQVNTGELFF
>many|TRBV9|NA|TRBJ2-7
TGTGCCAGCAGCGCGGGAGAGTGGGGCTACGAGCAGTACTTC
CASSAGEWGYEQYF
>NA|TRBV9|TRBD2|TRBJ2-5
TGTGCCAGCAGCTTCATAGGGACTAGCTTTACGGAGACCCAGTACTTC
CASSFIGTSFTETQYF
>NA|TRBV4-3|NA|TRBJ2-5
TGCGCCAGCAGCCAAGAGATCGCGGGGTTTACGGAGACCCAGTACTTC
CASSQEIAGFTETQYF
>NA|TRBV5-4|NA|TRBJ2-7
TGTGCCAGCAGCTTCGATAGGAGGCAGTACTTC
CASSFDRRQYF
>few|TRBV28|TRBD1|TRBJ2-2
TGTGCCATCGGGACAGGGGGGATAACCGGGGAGCTGTTTTTT
CAIGTGGITGELFF
>NA|TRBV5-4|NA|TRBJ2-7
TGTGCCAGCAGCTTTGTAAAGGGGGCGGGAGAGCAGTACTTC
CASSFVKGAGEQYF
>NA|TRBV28|NA|TRBJ2-6
TGTGCCAGCGTTTGGGCACTTGGGGCCAACGTCCTGACTTTC
CASVWALGANVLTF
>NA|TRBV6-6|NA|TRBJ2-3
TGTGCCAGCACCAACTACGATACGCAGTATTTT
CASTNYDTQYF
>NA|TRBV19|TRBD1|TRBJ1-1
TGTGCCAGTAGGGACAGGGAGAACACTGAAGCTTTCTTT
CASRDRENTEAFF
>NA|TRBV6-5|TRBD1|TRBJ1-2
TGTGCCAGCAGGACCGGGACAGGGTACTATGGCTACACCTTC
CASRTGTGYYGYTF
>NA|TRBV19|TRBD2|TRBJ2-5
TGTGCCAGTAGTATACGGGCGGGAGGGCCTGAAGAGACCCAGTACTTC
CASSIRAGGPEETQYF
>NA|TRBV5-6|NA|TRBJ2-1
TGTGCCAGCAGCTTGTCTGGGTTACAGAGCGGGTCGGGCGAGGATGAGCAGTTCTTC
CASSLSGLQSGSGEDEQFF
>NA|TRBV7-9|NA|TRBJ1-1
TGTGCCAGCAGCTTAATGCAGATGAACACTGAAGCTTTCTTT
CASSLMQMNTEAFF
>NA|TRBV9|NA|TRBJ2-2
TGTGCCAGCAGCGCCGACGGGGTGCCCGGGGAGCTGTTTTTT
CASSADGVPGELFF
>NA|TRBV19|TRBD2|TRBJ2-1
TGTGCCAGTAGTATGGCTAGCGGGAATTTTTGGAATGAGCAGTTCTTC
CASSMASGNFWNEQFF
>NA|TRBV2|NA|TRBJ1-3
TGTGCCAGCAGTGAAGAACAGGGAGGAAACACCATATATTTT
CASSEEQGGNTIYF
>once|TRBV9|TRBD2|TRBJ2-3
TGTGCCAGCAGCGCAACTAGCGGGGGCCAACCGGATACGCAGTATTTT
CASSATSGGQPDTQYF